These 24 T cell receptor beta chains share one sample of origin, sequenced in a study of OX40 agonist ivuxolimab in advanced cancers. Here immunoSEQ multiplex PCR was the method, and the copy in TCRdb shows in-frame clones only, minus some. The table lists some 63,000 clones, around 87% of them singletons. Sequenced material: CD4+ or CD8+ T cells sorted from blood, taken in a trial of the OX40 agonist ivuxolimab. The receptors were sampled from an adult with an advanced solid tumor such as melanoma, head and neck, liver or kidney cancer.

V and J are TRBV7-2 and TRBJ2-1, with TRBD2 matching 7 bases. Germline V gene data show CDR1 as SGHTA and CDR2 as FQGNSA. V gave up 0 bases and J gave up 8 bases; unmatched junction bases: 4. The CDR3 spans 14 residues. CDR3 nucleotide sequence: TGTGCCAGCAGCTTAGCGGGGGGGTGGTATGAGCAGTTCTTC. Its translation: CASSLAGGWYEQFF.

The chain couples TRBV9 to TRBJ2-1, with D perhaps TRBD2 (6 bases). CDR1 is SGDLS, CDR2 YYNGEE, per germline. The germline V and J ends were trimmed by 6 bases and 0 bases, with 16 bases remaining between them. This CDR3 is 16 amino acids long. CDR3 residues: CASTHSGKSSYNEQFF. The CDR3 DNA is TGTGCCAGCACCCATAGCGGAAAAAGCTCCTACAATGAGCAGTTCTTC.

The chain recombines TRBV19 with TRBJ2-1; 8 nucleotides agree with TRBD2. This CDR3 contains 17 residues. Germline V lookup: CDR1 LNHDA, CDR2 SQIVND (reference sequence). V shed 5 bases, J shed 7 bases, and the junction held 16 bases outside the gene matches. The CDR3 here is CASSSVLAGIRNNEQFF. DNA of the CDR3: TGTGCCAGTAGTTCTGTTTTAGCGGGAATACGAAATAATGAGCAGTTCTTC.

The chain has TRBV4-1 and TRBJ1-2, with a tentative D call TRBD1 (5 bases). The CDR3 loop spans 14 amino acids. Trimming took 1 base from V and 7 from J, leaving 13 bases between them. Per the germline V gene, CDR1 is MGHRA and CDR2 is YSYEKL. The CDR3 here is CASSQGVGQSGYTF. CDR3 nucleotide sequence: TGCGCCAGCAGCCAAGGGGTGGGGCAGTCTGGCTACACCTTC.

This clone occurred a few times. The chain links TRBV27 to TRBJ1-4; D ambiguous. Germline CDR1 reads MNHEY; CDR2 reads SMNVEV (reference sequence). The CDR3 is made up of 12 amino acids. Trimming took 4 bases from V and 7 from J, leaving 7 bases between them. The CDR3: CASSWGGEKLFF. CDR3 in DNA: TGTGCCAGCAGTTGGGGTGGTGAAAAACTGTTTTTT.

The CDR3: CASSIATVYSNQPQHF. Written as DNA, the CDR3 is TGTGCCAGTAGTATTGCGACAGTATATAGCAATCAGCCCCAGCATTTT. The rearrangement uses TRBV19 and TRBJ1-5; possibly TRBD1 for D (5 bases). The ends were cut back, 3 bases at V and 0 bases at J, with 12 bases in the middle. The CDR3 has 16 amino acids. The germline gives CDR1 LNHDA, CDR2 SQIVND (reference sequence).

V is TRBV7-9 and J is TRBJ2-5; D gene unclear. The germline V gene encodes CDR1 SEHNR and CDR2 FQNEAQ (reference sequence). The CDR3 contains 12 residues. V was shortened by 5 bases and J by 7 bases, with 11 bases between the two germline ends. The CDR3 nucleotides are TGTGCCAGCAGCACCTCCAGTCCGACCCAGTACTTC. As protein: CASSTSSPTQYF.

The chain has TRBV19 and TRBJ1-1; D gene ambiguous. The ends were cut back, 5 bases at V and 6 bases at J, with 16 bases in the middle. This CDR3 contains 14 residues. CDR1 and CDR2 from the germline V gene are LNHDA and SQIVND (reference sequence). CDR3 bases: TGTGCCAGTAGTCTATTTAAGGGTAGCCCTGAAGCTTTCTTT. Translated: CASSLFKGSPEAFF.

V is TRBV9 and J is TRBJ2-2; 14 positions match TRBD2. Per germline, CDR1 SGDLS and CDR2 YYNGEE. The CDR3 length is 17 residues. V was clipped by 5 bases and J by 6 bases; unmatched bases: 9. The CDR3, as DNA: TGTGCCAGCAGTCACAGTCCGGGACTAGCGGGAGCCGGGGAGCTGTTTTTT. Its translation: CASSHSPGLAGAGELFF.

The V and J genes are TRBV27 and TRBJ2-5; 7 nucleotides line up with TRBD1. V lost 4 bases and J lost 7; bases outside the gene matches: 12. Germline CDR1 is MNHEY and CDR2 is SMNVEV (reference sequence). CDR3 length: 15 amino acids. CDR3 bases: TGTGCCAGCAGTTCAAGGGCAGGGGGTACCGGGACCCAGTACTTC. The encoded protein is CASSSRAGGTGTQYF.

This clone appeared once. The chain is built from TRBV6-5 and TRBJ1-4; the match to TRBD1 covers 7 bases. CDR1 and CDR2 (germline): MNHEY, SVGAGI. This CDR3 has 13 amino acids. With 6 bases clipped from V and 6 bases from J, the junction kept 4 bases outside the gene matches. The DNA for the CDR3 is TGTGCCAGCAGGACAGGGTTGGATGAAAAACTGTTTTTT. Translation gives CASRTGLDEKLFF.

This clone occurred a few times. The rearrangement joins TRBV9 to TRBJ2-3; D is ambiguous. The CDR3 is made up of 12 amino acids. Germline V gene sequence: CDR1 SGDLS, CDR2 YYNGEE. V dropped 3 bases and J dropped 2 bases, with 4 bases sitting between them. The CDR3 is CASSEPTDTQYF. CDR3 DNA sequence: TGTGCCAGCAGCGAGCCCACAGATACGCAGTATTTT.

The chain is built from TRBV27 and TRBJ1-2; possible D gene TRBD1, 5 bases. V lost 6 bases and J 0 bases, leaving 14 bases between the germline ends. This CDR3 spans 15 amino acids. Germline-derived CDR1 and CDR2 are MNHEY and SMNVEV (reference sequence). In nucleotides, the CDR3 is TGTGCCAGCAGACCGATGGGACGGGCTAACTATGGCTACACCTTC. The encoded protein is CASRPMGRANYGYTF.

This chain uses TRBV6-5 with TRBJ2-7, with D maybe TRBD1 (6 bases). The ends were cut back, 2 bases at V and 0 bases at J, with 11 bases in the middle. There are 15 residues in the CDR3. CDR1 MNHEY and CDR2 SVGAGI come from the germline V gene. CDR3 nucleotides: TGTGCCAGCAGTTACGAGGTAGGGGGCTCCTACGAGCAGTACTTC. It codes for CASSYEVGGSYEQYF.

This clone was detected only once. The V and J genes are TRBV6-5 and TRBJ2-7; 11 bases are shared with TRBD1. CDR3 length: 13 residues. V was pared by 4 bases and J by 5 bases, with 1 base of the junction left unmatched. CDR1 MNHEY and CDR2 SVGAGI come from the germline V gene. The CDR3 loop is CASSLGQGDEQYF. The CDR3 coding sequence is TGTGCCAGCAGTTTGGGACAGGGGGACGAGCAGTACTTC.

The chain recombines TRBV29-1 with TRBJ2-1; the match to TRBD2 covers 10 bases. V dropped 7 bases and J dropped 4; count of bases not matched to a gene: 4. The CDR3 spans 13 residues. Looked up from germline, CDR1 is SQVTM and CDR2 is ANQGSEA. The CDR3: CSASSGGYNEQFF. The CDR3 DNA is TGCAGCGCTAGTAGCGGGGGGTACAATGAGCAGTTCTTC.

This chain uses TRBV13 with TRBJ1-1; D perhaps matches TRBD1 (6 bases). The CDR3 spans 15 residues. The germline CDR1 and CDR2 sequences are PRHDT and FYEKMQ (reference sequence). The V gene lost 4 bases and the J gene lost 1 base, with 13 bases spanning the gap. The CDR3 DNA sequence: TGTGCCAGCAGCTCAAGACAGGCGCCGAACACTGAAGCTTTCTTT. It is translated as CASSSRQAPNTEAFF.

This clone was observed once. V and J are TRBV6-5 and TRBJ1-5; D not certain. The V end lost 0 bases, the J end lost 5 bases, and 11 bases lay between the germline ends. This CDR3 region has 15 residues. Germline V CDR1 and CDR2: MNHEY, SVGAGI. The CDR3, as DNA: TGTGCCAGCAGTTACTCGGCTGGAAGGGATCAGCCCCAGCATTTT. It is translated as CASSYSAGRDQPQHF.

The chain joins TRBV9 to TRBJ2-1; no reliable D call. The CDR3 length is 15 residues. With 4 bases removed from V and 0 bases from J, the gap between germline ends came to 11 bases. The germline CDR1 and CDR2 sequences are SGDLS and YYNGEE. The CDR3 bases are TGTGCCAGCAGCACACAGTCCGTCTCCTACAATGAGCAGTTCTTC. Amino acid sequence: CASSTQSVSYNEQFF.

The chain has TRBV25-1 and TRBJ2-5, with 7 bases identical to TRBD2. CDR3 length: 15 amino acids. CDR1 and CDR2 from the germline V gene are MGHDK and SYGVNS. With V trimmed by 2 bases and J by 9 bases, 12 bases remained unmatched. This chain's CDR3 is CASSEPTSAEVPQYF. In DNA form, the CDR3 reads TGTGCCAGCAGTGAACCCACTAGCGCGGAGGTACCCCAGTACTTC.

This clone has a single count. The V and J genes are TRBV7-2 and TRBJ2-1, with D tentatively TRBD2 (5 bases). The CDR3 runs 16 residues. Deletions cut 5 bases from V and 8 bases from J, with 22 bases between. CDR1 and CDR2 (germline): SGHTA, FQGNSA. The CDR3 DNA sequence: TGTGCCAGCAGCGACCCCCCGCGAGGAGGTCTAGATGAGCAGTTCTTC. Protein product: CASSDPPRGGLDEQFF.

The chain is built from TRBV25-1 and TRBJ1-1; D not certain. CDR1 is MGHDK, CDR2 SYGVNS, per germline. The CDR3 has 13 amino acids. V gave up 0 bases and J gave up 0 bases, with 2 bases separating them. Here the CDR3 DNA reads TGTGCCAGCAGTGAATATATGAACACTGAAGCTTTCTTT. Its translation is CASSEYMNTEAFF. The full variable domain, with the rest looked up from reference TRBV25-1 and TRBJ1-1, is EADIYQTPRYLVIGTGKKITLECSQTMGHDKMYWYQQDPGMELHLIHYSYGVNSTEKGDLSSESTVSRIRTEHFPLTLESARPSHTSQYLCASSEYMNTEAFFGQGTRLTVV.

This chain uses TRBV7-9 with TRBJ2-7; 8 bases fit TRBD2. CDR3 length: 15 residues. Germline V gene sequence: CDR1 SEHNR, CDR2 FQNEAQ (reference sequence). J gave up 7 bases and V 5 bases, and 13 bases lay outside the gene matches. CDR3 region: CASSGTGSGIREQYF. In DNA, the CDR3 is TGTGCCAGCAGCGGGACGGGTAGCGGGATACGAGAGCAGTACTTC. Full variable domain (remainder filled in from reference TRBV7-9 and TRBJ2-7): DTGVSQNPRHKITKRGQNVTFRCDPISEHNRLYWYRQTLGQGPEFLTYFQNEAQLEKSRLLSDRFSAERPKGSFSTLEIQRTEQGDSAMYLCASSGTGSGIREQYFGPGTRLTVT.

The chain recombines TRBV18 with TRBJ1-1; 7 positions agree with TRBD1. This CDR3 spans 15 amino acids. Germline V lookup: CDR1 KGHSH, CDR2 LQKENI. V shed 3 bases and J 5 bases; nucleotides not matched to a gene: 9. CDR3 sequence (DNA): TGTGCCAGCTCACCCTCAGGGGGAGAGCGGACTGAAGCTTTCTTT. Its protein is CASSPSGGERTEAFF.